This note documents a single T cell receptor beta chain sequence. The record originates from a study of blood T cell repertoires in COVID-19. As for the study in general: Researchers got acute and convalescent COVID-19 samples from the United States, Italy and Spain. Nucleic acid was either cDNA or gDNA, and it came from T cells, B-cell-depleted T cells, or PBMCs.

The authors' processing: Nucleated cell counts were estimated from reference gene primer amplification. Some clones are missing from TCRdb's copy, which holds only in-frame ones; the method was immunoSEQ multiplex PCR. The V and J calls and clone size were taken over from that table, and D and trimming were inferred from the DNA. This sample has about 98,000 clones, with approximately 79% found just once. This CDR3 is 18 amino acids long. Looked up from germline, CDR1 is SGHNT and CDR2 is YYREEE (reference sequence). Trimming left V 4 bases short and J 4 bases short, with 26 bases between. The source is a man in his sixties or seventies with active or convalescent COVID-19. This chain joins TRBV5-4 and TRBJ1-1; TRBD1 might be the D (6 bases). The source material was peripheral blood. In nucleotides, the CDR3 is TGTGCCAGCAGCGTGATGTATTCAGGGGCCAGATTTAGCACTGAAGCTTTCTTT. This sequence encodes CASSVMYSGARFSTEAFF.